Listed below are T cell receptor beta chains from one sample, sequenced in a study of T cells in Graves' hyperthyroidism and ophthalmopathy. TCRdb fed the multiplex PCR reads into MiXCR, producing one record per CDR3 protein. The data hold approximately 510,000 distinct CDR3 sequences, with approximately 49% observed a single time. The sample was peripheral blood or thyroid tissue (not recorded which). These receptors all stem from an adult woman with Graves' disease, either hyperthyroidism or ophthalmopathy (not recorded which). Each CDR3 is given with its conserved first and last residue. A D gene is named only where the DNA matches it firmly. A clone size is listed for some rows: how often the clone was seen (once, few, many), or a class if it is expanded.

CDR3nt: TGTGCCAGCAGTTACTCGAGACAGGGAAACAATCAGCCCCAGCATTTT; CDR3aa: CASSYSRQGNNQPQHF; d_gene: TRBD1; len: 16; v_gene: TRBV6-6; abundance: many; j_gene: TRBJ1-5
CDR3nt: TGTGCCAGCAGCTCCACCCCACAGGGCCCAGGCACCTATAATTCACCCCTCCACTTT; CDR3aa: CASSSTPQGPGTYNSPLHF; d_gene: .; len: 19; v_gene: TRBV7-6; abundance: few; j_gene: TRBJ1-6
CDR3nt: TGCAGTGCCCGACGGGACCAACGCACAGATACGCAGTATTTT; CDR3aa: CSARRDQRTDTQYF; d_gene: .; len: 14; v_gene: TRBV20-1; abundance: few; j_gene: TRBJ2-3
CDR3nt: TGTGCCACCAGTGAACTTAGCGGGAGACGTGAGACCCAGTACTTC; CDR3aa: CATSELSGRRETQYF; d_gene: TRBD2; len: 15; v_gene: TRBV24-1; abundance: many; j_gene: TRBJ2-5
CDR3nt: TGTGCCAGCAGCCAGGACTACCACGAGCAGTACTTC; CDR3aa: CASSQDYHEQYF; d_gene: .; len: 12; v_gene: TRBV7-2; abundance: .; j_gene: TRBJ2-7
CDR3nt: TGCGCCAGCAGTGAGTCGGGACAGGGCAATCAGCCCCAGCATTTT; CDR3aa: CASSESGQGNQPQHF; d_gene: TRBD1; len: 15; v_gene: TRBV10-2; abundance: .; j_gene: TRBJ1-5
CDR3nt: TGTGCCAGCAGCCAAGTGGCGAGCACCGGAGAGACCCAGTACTTC; CDR3aa: CASSQVASTGETQYF; d_gene: .; len: 15; v_gene: TRBV14; abundance: .; j_gene: TRBJ2-5
CDR3nt: TGTGCCAGCAGCTTAGAGGGCGGGAGGTGGATAAAGACCCAGTACTTC; CDR3aa: CASSLEGGRWIKTQYF; d_gene: TRBD2; len: 16; v_gene: TRBV7-9; abundance: .; j_gene: TRBJ2-5
CDR3nt: TGTGCCAGCAGTCGACAGAATTATGGCTACACCTTC; CDR3aa: CASSRQNYGYTF; d_gene: .; len: 12; v_gene: TRBV12-3/TRBV12-4; abundance: .; j_gene: TRBJ1-2
CDR3nt: TGTGCCAGCAGCGTAGTGCCAGGGGGCGAGCAGTACTTC; CDR3aa: CASSVVPGGEQYF; d_gene: TRBD1; len: 13; v_gene: TRBV9; abundance: .; j_gene: TRBJ2-7
CDR3nt: TGCAGCTTATTTCGGGGCTACGAGCAGTACTTC; CDR3aa: CSLFRGYEQYF; d_gene: .; len: 11; v_gene: TRBV29-1; abundance: .; j_gene: TRBJ2-7
CDR3nt: TGTGCCAGCAGACAGGGGAGGGGGTCCTACGAGCAGTACTTC; CDR3aa: CASRQGRGSYEQYF; d_gene: .; len: 14; v_gene: TRBV7-2; abundance: .; j_gene: TRBJ2-7
CDR3nt: TGTGCCAGCAGCTTAGTGGCGGGGGGTGCCTACGAGCAGTACTTC; CDR3aa: CASSLVAGGAYEQYF; d_gene: TRBD2; len: 15; v_gene: TRBV11-2; abundance: few; j_gene: TRBJ2-7
CDR3nt: TGTGCCAGCAAATGGGGACAGGGGAACACTGAAGCTTTCTTT; CDR3aa: CASKWGQGNTEAFF; d_gene: TRBD1; len: 14; v_gene: TRBV25-1; abundance: many; j_gene: TRBJ1-1
CDR3nt: TGTGCCAGCACCGGGATGACTAGCGGGAGTCGGGACGAGCAGTACTTC; CDR3aa: CASTGMTSGSRDEQYF; d_gene: TRBD2; len: 16; v_gene: TRBV11-1; abundance: .; j_gene: TRBJ2-7
CDR3nt: TGTGCCAGCCTGGGACAGCAAGAGACCCAGTACTTC; CDR3aa: CASLGQQETQYF; d_gene: TRBD1; len: 12; v_gene: TRBV25-1; abundance: .; j_gene: TRBJ2-5